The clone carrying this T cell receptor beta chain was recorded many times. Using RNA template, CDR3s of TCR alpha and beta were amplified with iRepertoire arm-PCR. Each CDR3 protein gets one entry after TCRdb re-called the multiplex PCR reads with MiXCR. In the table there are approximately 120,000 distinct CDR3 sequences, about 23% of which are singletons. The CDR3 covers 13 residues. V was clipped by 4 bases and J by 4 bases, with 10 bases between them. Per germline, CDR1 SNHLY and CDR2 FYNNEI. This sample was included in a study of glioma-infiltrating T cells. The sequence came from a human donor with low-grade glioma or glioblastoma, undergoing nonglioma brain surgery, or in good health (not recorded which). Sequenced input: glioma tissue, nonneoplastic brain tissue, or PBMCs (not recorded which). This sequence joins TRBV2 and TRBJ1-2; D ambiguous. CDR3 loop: CASSVTGGYGYTF. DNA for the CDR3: TGTGCCAGCAGTGTAACCGGCGGCTATGGCTACACCTTC.